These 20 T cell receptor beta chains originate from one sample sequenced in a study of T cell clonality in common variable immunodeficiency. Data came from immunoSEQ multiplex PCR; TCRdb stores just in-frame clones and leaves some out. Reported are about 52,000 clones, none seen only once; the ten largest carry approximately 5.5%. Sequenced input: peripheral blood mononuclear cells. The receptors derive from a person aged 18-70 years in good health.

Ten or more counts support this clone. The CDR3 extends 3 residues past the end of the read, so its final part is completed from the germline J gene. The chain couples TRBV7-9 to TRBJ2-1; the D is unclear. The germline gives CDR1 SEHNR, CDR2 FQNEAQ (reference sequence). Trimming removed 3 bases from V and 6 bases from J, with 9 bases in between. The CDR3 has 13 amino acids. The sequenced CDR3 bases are TGTGCCAGCAGCTTTTCTAGTCTCAATGAG. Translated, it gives CASSFSSLNE. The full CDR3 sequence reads CASSFSSLNEQFF.

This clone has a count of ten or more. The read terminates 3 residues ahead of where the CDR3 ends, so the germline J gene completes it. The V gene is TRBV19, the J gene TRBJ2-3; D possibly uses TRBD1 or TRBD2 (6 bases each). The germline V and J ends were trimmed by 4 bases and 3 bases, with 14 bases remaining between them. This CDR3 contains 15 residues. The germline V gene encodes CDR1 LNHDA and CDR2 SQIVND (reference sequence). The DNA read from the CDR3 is TGTGCCAGTAGTAGGAGGGCAGGGGTTACAGATACG. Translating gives CASSRRAGVTDT. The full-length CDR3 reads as CASSRRAGVTDTQYF.

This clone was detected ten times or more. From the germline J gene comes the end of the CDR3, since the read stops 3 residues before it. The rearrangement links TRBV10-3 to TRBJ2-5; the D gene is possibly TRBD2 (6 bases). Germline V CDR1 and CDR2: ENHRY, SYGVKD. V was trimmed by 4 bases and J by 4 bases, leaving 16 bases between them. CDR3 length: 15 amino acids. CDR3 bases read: TGTGCCATCAGTGCCAACGTTGGGGGGTCAGAGACC. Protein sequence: CAISANVGGSET. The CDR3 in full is CAISANVGGSETQYF.

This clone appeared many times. The CDR3 reads CAIRGGGADYGYTF. The sequenced CDR3 bases are TGTGCCATCAGGGGAGGGGGCGCAGACTATGGC. The V and J genes are TRBV10-3 and TRBJ1-2; 7 nucleotides agree with TRBD1. The read is 3 residues too short to cover the CDR3 end, so that end is filled in from the germline J gene. Looked up from germline, CDR1 is ENHRY and CDR2 is SYGVKD. The CDR3 runs to 14 residues. The ends lost 6 bases at V and 3 bases at J; junction bases unmatched: 7.

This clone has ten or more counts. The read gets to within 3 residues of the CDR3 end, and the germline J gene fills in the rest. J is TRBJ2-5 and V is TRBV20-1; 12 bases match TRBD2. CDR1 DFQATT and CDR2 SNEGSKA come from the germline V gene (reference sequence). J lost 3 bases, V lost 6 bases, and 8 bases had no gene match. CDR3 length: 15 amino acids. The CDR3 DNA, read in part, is TGCAGTGCCCTACACCTAGCGGGAGGGAAAGAGACC. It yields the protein CSALHLAGGKET. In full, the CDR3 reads CSALHLAGGKETQYF.

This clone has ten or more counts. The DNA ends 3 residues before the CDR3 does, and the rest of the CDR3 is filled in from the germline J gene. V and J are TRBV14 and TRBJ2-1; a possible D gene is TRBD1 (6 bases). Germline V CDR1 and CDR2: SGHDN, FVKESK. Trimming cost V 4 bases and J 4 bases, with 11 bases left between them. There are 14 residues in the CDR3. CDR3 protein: CASSPDRFYNEQFF. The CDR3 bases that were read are TGTGCCAGCAGCCCGGACAGATTTTACAATGAG.

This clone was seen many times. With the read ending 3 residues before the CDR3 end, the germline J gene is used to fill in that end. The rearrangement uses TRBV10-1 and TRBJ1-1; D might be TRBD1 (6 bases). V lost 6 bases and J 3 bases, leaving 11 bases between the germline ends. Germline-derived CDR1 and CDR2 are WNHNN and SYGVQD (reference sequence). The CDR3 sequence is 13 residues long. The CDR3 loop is CASSYNRDTEAFF. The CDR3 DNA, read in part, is TGCGCCAGCAGCTATAACAGGGACACTGAA.

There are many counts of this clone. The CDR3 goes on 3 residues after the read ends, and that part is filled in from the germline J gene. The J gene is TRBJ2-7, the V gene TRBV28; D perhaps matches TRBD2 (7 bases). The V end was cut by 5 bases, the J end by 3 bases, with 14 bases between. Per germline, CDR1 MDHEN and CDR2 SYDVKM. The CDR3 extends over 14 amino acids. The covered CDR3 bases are TGTGCCAGCAGTCCCCCGGGGGGACACTACGAG. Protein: CASSPPGGHYE. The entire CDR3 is CASSPPGGHYEQYF.

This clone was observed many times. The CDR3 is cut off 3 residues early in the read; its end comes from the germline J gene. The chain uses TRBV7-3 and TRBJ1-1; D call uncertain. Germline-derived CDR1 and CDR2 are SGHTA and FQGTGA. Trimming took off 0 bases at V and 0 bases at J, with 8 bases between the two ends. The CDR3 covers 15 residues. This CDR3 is CASSLTTGMNTEAFF. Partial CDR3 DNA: TGTGCCAGCAGCTTAACGACGGGGATGAACACTGAA.

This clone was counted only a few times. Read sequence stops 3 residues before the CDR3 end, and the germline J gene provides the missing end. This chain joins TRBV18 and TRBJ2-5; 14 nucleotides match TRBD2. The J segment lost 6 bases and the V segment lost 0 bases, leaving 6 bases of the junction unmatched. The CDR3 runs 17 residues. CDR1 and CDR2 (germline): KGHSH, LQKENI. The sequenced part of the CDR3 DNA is TGTGCCAGCTCACCACCCGACGGACTAGCGGGAGGCCAGACC. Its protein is CASSPPDGLAGGQT. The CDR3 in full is CASSPPDGLAGGQTQYF.

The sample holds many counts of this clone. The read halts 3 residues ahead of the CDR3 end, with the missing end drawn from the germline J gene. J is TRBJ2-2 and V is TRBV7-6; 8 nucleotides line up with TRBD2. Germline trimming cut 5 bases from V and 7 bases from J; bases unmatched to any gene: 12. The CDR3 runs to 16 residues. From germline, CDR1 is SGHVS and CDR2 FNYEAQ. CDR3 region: CASSPTSGLDNGELFF. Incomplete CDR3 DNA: TGTGCCAGCAGCCCAACTAGCGGACTCGACAACGGGGAG.

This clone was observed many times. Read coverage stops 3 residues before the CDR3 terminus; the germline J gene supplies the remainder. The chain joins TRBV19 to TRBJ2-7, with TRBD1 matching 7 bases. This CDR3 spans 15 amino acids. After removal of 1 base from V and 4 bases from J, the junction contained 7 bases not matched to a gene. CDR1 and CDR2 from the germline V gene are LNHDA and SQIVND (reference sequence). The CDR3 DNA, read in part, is TGTGCCAGTAGTATAGGATGGGACAGAGAATACGAG. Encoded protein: CASSIGWDREYE. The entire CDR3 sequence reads CASSIGWDREYEQYF.

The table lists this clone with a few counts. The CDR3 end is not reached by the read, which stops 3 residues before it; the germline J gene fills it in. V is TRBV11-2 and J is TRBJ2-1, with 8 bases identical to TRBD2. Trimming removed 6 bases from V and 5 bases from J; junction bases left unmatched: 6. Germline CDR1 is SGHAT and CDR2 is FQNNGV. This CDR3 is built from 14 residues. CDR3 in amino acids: CASSVAGINNEQFF. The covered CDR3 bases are TGTGCCAGCAGTGTAGCGGGAATAAACAATGAG.

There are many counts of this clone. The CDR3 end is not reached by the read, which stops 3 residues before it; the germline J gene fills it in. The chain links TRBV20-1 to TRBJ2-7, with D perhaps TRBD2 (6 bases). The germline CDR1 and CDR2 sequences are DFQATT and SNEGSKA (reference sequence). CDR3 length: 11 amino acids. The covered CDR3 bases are TGCAATCCCAGTACGGGGGACGAG. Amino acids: CNPSTGDE. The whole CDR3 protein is CNPSTGDEQYF.

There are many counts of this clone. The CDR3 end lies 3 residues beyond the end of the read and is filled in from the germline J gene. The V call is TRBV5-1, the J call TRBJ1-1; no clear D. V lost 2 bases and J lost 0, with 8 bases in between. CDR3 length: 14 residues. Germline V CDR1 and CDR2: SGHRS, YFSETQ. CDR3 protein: CASSLGLLNTEAFF. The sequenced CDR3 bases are TGCGCCAGCAGCTTAGGACTACTGAACACTGAA. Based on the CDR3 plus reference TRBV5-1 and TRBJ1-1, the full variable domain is KAGVTQTPRYLIKTRGQQVTLSCSPISGHRSVSWYQQTPGQGLQFLFEYFSETQRNKGNFPGRFSGRQFSNSRSEMNVSTLELGDSALYLCASSLGLLNTEAFFGQGTRLTVV.

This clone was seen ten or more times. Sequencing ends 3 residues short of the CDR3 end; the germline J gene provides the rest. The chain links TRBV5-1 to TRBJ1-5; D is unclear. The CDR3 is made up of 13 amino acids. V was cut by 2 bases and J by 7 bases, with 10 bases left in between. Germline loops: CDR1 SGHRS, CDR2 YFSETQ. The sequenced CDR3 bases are TGCGCCAGCAGCTTCGGGGTTGGACAGCCC. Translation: CASSFGVGQP. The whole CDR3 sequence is CASSFGVGQPQHF.

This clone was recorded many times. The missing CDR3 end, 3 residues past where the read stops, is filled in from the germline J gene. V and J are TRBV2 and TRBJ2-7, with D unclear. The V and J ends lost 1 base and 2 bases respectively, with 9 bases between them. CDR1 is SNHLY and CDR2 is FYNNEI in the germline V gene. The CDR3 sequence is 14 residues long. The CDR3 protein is CASSEGAWAYEQYF. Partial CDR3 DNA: TGTGCCAGCAGTGAAGGGGCTTGGGCCTACGAG.

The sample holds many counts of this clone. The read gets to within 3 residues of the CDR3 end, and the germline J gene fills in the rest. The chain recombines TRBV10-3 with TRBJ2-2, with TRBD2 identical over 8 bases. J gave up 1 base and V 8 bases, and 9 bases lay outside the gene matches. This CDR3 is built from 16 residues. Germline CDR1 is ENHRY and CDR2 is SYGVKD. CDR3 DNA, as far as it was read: TGTGCCATCCGGGAGGGGGACGGACTGAACACCGGGGAG. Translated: CAIREGDGLNTGE. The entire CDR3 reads CAIREGDGLNTGELFF.

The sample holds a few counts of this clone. This CDR3 is CASSPQGSATEAFF. The covered CDR3 bases are TGTGCCAGCAGCCCGCAGGGGTCTGCCACTGAA. The chain has TRBV7-2 and TRBJ1-1; tentative D call: TRBD1 (6 bases). The read terminates 3 residues ahead of where the CDR3 ends, so the germline J gene completes it. The CDR3 runs 14 residues. Germline V lookup: CDR1 SGHTA, CDR2 FQGNSA. Deletions cut 5 bases from V and 4 bases from J, with 14 bases between.

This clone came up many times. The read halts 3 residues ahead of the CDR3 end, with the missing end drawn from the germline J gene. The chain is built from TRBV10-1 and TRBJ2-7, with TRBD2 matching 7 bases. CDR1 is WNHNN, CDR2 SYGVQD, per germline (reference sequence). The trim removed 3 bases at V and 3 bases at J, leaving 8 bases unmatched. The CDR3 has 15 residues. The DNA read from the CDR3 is TGCGCCAGCAGTGACGGCGGGAGTAGCTTCTACGAG. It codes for CASSDGGSSFYE. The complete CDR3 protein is CASSDGGSSFYEQYF.